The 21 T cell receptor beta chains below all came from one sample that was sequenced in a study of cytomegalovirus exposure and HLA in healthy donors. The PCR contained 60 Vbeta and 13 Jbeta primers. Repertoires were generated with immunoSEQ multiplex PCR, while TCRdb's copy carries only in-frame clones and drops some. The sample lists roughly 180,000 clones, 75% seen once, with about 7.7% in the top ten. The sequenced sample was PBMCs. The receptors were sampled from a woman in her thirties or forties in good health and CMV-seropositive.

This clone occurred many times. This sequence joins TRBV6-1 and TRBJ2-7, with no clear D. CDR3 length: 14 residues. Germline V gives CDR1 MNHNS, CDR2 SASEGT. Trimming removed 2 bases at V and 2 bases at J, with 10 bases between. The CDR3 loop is CASSEIERAYEQYF. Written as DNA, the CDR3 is TGTGCCAGCAGTGAAATTGAGCGAGCCTACGAGCAGTACTTC.

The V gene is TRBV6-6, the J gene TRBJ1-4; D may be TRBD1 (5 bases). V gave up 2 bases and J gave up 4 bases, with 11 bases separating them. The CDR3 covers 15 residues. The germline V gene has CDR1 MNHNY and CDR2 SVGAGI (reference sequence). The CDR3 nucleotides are TGTGCCAGCAGTTACCCCCAGGGAAATAATGAAAAACTGTTTTTT. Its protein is CASSYPQGNNEKLFF.

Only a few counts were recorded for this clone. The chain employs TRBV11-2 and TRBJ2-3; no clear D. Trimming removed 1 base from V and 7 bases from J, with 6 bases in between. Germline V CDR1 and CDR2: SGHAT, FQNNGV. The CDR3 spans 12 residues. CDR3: CASSLGANTQYF. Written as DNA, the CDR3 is TGTGCCAGCAGCTTAGGGGCGAATACGCAGTATTTT. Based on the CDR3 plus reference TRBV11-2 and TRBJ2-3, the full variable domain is EAGVAQSPRYKIIEKRQSVAFWCNPISGHATLYWYQQILGQGPKLLIQFQNNGVVDDSQLPKDRFSAERLKGVDSTLKIQPAKLEDSAVYLCASSLGANTQYFGPGTRLTVL.

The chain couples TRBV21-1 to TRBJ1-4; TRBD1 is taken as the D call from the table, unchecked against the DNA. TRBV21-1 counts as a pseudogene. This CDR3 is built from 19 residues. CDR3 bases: TGTGCCAGCAGCAAAGTCAGGGGACAGGTCCTTTATCCGGGTGAAAAACTGTTTTTT. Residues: CASSKVRGQVLYPGEKLFF.

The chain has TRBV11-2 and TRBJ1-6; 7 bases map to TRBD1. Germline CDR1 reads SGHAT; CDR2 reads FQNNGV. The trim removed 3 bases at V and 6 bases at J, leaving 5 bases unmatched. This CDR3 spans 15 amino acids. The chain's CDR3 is CASSLAGTVNSPLHF. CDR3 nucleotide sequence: TGTGCCAGCAGCTTGGCCGGGACAGTTAATTCACCCCTCCACTTT.

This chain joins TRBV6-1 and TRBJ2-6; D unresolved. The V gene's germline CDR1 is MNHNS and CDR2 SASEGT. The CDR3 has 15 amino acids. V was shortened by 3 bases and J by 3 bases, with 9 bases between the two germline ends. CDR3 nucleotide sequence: TGTGCCAGCAGTGACACCGGGTATGGGGCCAACGTCCTGACTTTC. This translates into CASSDTGYGANVLTF.

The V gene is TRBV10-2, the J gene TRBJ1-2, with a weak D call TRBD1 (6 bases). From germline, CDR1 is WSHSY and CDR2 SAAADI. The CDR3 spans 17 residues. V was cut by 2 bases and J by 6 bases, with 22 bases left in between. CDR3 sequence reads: CASSETQRGKQGNGYTF. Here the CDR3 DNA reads TGCGCCAGCAGTGAGACCCAGCGGGGGAAACAGGGAAATGGCTACACCTTC.

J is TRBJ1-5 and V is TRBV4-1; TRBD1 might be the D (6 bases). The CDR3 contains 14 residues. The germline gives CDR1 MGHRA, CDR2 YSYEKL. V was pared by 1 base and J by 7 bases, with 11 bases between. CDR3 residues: CASSQVAQGQPQHF. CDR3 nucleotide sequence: TGCGCCAGCAGCCAAGTAGCGCAGGGGCAGCCCCAGCATTTT.

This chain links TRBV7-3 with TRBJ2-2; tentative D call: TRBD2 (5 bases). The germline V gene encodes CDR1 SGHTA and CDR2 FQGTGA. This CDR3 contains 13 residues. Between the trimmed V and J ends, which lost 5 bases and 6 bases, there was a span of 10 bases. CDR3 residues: CASSPGLAGELFF. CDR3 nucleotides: TGTGCCAGCAGCCCAGGACTGGCCGGGGAGCTGTTTTTT.

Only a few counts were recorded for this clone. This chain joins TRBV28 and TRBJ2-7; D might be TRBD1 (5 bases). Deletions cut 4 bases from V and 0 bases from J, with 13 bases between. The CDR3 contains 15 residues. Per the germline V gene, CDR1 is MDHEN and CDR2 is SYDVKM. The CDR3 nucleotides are TGTGCCAGCAGTTATACAGGTACAGTCTCCTACGAGCAGTACTTC. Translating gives CASSYTGTVSYEQYF. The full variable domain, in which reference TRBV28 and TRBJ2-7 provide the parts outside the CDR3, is DVKVTQSSRYLVKRTGEKVFLECVQDMDHENMFWYRQDPGLGLRLIYFSYDVKMKEKGDIPEGYSVSREKKERFSLILESASTNQTSMYLCASSYTGTVSYEQYFGPGTRLTVT.

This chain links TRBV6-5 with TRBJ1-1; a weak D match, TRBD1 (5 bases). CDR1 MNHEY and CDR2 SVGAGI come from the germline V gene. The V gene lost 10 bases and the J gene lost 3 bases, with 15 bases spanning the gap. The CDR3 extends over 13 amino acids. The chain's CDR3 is CAIKRGLDTEAFF. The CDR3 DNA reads TGTGCCATCAAAAGGGGTTTGGACACTGAAGCTTTCTTT.

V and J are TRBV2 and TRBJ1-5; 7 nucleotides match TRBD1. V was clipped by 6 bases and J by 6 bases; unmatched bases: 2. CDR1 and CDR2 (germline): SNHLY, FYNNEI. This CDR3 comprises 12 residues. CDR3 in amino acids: CASRTGSQPQHF. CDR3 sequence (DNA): TGTGCCAGCAGGACAGGGTCTCAGCCCCAGCATTTT.

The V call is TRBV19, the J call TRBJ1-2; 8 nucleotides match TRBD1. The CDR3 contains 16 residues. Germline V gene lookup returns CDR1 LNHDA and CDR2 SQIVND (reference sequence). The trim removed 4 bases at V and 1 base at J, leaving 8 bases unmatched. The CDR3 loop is CASSTQGAVGNYGYTF. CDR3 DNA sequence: TGTGCCAGTAGTACGCAGGGGGCCGTGGGTAACTATGGCTACACCTTC.

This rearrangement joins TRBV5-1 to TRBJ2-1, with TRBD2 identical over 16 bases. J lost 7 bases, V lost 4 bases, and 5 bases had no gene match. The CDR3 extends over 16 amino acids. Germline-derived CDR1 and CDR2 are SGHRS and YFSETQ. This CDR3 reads CASSVGLAGGSNEQFF. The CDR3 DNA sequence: TGCGCCAGCAGCGTGGGACTAGCGGGAGGGTCAAATGAGCAGTTCTTC.

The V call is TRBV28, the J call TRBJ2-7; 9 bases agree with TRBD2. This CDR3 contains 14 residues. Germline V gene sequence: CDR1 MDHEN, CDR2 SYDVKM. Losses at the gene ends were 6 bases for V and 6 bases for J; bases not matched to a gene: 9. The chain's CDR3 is CASSPGGGDLEQYF. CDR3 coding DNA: TGTGCCAGCAGCCCTGGCGGGGGGGACCTCGAGCAGTACTTC.

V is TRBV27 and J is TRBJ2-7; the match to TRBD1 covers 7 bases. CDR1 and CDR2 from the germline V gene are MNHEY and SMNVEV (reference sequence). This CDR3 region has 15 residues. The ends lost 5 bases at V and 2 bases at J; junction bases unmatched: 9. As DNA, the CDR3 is TGTGCCAGCAGTCAAAGACAGGGTGATCCCTACGAGCAGTACTTC. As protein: CASSQRQGDPYEQYF.

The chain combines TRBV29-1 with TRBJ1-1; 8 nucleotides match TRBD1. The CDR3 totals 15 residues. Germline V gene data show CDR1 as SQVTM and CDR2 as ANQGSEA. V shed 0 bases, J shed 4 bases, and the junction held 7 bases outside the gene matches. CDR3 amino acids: CSVEDLAGGGTEAFF. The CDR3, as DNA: TGCAGCGTTGAAGATCTGGCAGGGGGCGGCACTGAAGCTTTCTTT.

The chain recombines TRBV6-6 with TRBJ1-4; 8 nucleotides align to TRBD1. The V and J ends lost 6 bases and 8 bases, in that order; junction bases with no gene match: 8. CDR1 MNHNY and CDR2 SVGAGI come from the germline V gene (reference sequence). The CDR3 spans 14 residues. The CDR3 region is CASSLGQGEEKLFF. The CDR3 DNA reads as TGTGCCAGCAGCCTCGGACAGGGAGAGGAAAAACTGTTTTTT.

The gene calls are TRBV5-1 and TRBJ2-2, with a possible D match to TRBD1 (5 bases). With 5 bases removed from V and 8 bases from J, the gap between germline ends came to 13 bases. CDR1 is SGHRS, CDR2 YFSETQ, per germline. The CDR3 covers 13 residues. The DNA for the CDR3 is TGCGCCAGCAGTGAAGGGGTGTCGGGGGAGCTGTTTTTT. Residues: CASSEGVSGELFF.

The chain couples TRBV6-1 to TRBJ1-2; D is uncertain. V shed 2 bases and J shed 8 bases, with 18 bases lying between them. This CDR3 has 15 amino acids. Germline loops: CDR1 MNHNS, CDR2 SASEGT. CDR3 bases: TGTGCCAGCAGTGAATCAGGCATGTGGATTGGGGGCTACACCTTC. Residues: CASSESGMWIGGYTF.

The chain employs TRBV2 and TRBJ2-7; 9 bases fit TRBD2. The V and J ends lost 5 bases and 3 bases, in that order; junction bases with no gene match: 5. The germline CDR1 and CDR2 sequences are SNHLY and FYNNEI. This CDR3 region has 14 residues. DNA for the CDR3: TGTGCCAGCAGTATAGCGGGAGAGAGCTACGAGCAGTACTTC. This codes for CASSIAGESYEQYF.